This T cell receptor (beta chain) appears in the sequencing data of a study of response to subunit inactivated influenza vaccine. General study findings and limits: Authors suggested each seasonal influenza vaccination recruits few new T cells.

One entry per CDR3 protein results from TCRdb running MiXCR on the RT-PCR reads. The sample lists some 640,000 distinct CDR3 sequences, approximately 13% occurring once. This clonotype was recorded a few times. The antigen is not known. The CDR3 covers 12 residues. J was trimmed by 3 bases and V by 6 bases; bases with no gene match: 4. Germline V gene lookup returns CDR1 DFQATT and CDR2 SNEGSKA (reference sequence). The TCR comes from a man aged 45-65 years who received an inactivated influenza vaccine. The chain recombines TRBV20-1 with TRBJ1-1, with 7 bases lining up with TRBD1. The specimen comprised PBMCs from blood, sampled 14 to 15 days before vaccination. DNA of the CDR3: TGCAGTGCCAGGACAGGATACACTGAAGCTTTCTTT. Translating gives CSARTGYTEAFF.